These 23 T cell receptor beta chains were all obtained from the same sample, sequenced in a study of control samples from healthy donors and cancer patients. Sequenced by immunoSEQ multiplex PCR; TCRdb stores in-frame clones only, minus some. The sample carries about 110,000 clones, approximately 87% recorded once. Material: PBMCs. These TCRs come from a woman in her fifties or sixties with lung cancer.

The chain combines TRBV18 with TRBJ2-2; TRBD1 aligns across 9 bases. The CDR3 contains 15 residues. V gave up 3 bases and J gave up 6 bases; unmatched junction bases: 5. CDR1 KGHSH and CDR2 LQKENI come from the germline V gene. The CDR3 DNA reads TGTGCCAGCTCACCTACAGGGGGCTCCTCCGGGGAGCTGTTTTTT. It is translated as CASSPTGGSSGELFF.

The V and J genes are TRBV6-5 and TRBJ1-2; no clear D gene. V was shortened by 5 bases and J by 6 bases, with 10 bases between the two germline ends. CDR1 and CDR2 from the germline V gene are MNHEY and SVGAGI. There are 12 residues in the CDR3. The CDR3 reads CASSPRPNGYTF. As DNA, the CDR3 is TGTGCCAGCAGTCCCCGGCCCAATGGCTACACCTTC.

The genes are TRBV9 and TRBJ2-7; TRBD2 might be the D (6 bases). V was pared by 0 bases and J by 4 bases, with 8 bases between. This CDR3 has 13 amino acids. From germline, CDR1 is SGDLS and CDR2 YYNGEE. CDR3 residues: CASSVGDFYEQYF. CDR3 nucleotides: TGTGCCAGCAGCGTAGGGGACTTTTACGAGCAGTACTTC.

J is TRBJ1-2 and V is TRBV9; 7 bases agree with TRBD1. This CDR3 region has 14 residues. J lost 8 bases, V lost 3 bases, and 10 bases had no gene match. CDR1 and CDR2 from the germline V gene are SGDLS and YYNGEE. As DNA, the CDR3 is TGTGCCAGCAGCGCACAACGGACAGGCGGAGGCTACACCTTC. Translation: CASSAQRTGGGYTF.

The chain combines TRBV7-9 with TRBJ2-3; the match to TRBD2 covers 8 bases. Germline V gives CDR1 SEHNR, CDR2 FQNEAQ (reference sequence). The junction had 18 bases not matched to a gene; V was cut back by 5 bases and J by 2 bases. The CDR3 length is 19 residues. CDR3 sequence reads: CASSRRGGRQVAFTDTQYF. CDR3 DNA: TGTGCCAGCAGCCGACGGGGGGGACGGCAGGTAGCGTTCACAGATACGCAGTATTTT.

The V call is TRBV29-1, the J call TRBJ2-2; D is perhaps TRBD2 (6 bases). Trimming removed 3 bases from V and 7 bases from J, with 18 bases in between. The germline V gene has CDR1 SQVTM and CDR2 ANQGSEA. The CDR3 sequence is 15 residues long. CDR3 DNA: TGCAGCGTTGATGGAGGGGCAGGTGTTGGCGGGGAGCTGTTTTTT. This translates into CSVDGGAGVGGELFF.

The V call is TRBV30, the J call TRBJ1-2; D gene uncertain. CDR1 is GTSNPN and CDR2 is SVGIG in the germline V gene (reference sequence). The V end lost 5 bases, the J end lost 4 bases, and 5 bases lay between the germline ends. The CDR3 spans 10 residues. CDR3 in amino acids: CAWQVYGYTF. CDR3 nucleotides: TGTGCCTGGCAGGTCTATGGCTACACCTTC.

This chain uses TRBV24-1 with TRBJ2-7; possibly TRBD1 for D (6 bases). Looked up from germline, CDR1 is KGHDR and CDR2 is SFDVKD. The CDR3 extends over 14 amino acids. V lost 3 bases and J lost 5, with 13 bases in between. CDR3 region: CATSDAGTNDEQYF. The CDR3 DNA is TGTGCCACCAGTGATGCCGGGACAAACGACGAGCAGTACTTC.

The chain couples TRBV7-2 to TRBJ2-1; 7 bases are a match to TRBD1. Per the germline V gene, CDR1 is SGHTA and CDR2 is FQGNSA. V gave up 3 bases and J gave up 0 bases; unmatched junction bases: 2. This CDR3 has 15 amino acids. The CDR3: CASSLDRSSYNEQFF. CDR3 DNA sequence: TGTGCCAGCAGCTTGGACAGGAGCTCCTACAATGAGCAGTTCTTC.

The CDR3 is CASSPRTSGGAIGTDTQYF. The DNA of the CDR3 is TGTGCCAGCTCACCCCGGACTAGCGGGGGGGCTATCGGCACAGATACGCAGTATTTT. The chain recombines TRBV18 with TRBJ2-3; 15 nucleotides agree with TRBD2. After removal of 3 bases from V and 1 base from J, the junction contained 8 bases not matched to a gene. CDR3 size: 19 residues. Germline V gene sequence: CDR1 KGHSH, CDR2 LQKENI.

The gene calls are TRBV28 and TRBJ1-4, with D unclear. The CDR3 consists of 17 residues. Looked up from germline, CDR1 is MDHEN and CDR2 is SYDVKM. Trimming took 5 bases from V and 0 from J, leaving 16 bases between them. Written as DNA, the CDR3 is TGTGCCAGCAGTCCCGCCTCCAGAGAACCAACTAATGAAAAACTGTTTTTT. Residues: CASSPASREPTNEKLFF.

CDR3 nucleotides: TGTGCCAGCAGTGAATTCCGGTTAGGGGGCTACGAGCAGTACTTC. It encodes CASSEFRLGGYEQYF. The V and J genes are TRBV6-1 and TRBJ2-7; perhaps TRBD1 as D (6 bases). The CDR3 is 15 amino acids. Germline-derived CDR1 and CDR2 are MNHNS and SASEGT. The V end lost 2 bases, the J end lost 3 bases, and 14 bases lay between the germline ends.

The rearrangement joins TRBV3-1 (or the pseudogene TRBV3-2) to TRBJ2-1, with D maybe TRBD2 (5 bases). CDR1 is LGHDT, CDR2 YNNKEL, per germline (reference sequence). The CDR3 has 16 amino acids. V dropped 0 bases and J dropped 8 bases, with 17 bases sitting between them. The CDR3: CASSQEVSALEDEQFF. In nucleotides, the CDR3 is TGTGCCAGCAGCCAAGAGGTTAGCGCCCTAGAGGATGAGCAGTTCTTC.

V is TRBV7-9 and J is TRBJ1-4; no firm D call. V shed 5 bases and J shed 6 bases, with 19 bases lying between them. The CDR3 runs to 16 residues. Germline V gene lookup returns CDR1 SEHNR and CDR2 FQNEAQ (reference sequence). This chain's CDR3 is CASSRRRIKDDEKLFF. The DNA for the CDR3 is TGTGCCAGCAGCCGCCGACGTATTAAAGATGATGAAAAACTGTTTTTT.

V gene TRBV5-1 combines with J gene TRBJ2-3; D gene uncertain. CDR3 length: 10 residues. The V and J ends lost 4 bases and 12 bases respectively, with 9 bases between them. Germline CDR1 SGHRS, CDR2 YFSETQ. CDR3 protein: CASSHRRQYF. CDR3 sequence (DNA): TGCGCCAGCAGCCACCGGCGCCAGTATTTT.

This clone has at least ten counts. V gene TRBV5-6 combines with J gene TRBJ2-5; D possibly corresponds to TRBD1 (5 bases). Trimming cost V 3 bases and J 5 bases, with 14 bases left between them. The CDR3 is 14 residues long. Germline-derived CDR1 and CDR2 are SGHDT and YYEEEE. The chain's CDR3 is CASSSQGSQETQYF. For the CDR3, the DNA is TGTGCCAGCAGCTCTCAGGGTAGCCAGGAGACCCAGTACTTC. The full variable domain, in which reference TRBV5-6 and TRBJ2-5 provide the parts outside the CDR3, is DAGVTQSPTHLIKTRGQQVTLRCSPKSGHDTVSWYQQALGQGPQFIFQYYEEEERQRGNFPDRFSGHQFPNYSSELNVNALLLGDSALYLCASSSQGSQETQYFGPGTRLLVL.

The V call is TRBV5-4, the J call TRBJ2-7; 11 bases fit TRBD2. Germline lookup yields CDR1 SGHNT and CDR2 YYREEE (reference sequence). Germline trimming cut 2 bases from V and 4 bases from J; bases unmatched to any gene: 2. The CDR3 is 14 amino acids. CDR3 coding DNA: TGTGCCAGCAGCTTTAGCGGGGGGGGATACGAGCAGTACTTC. Translating it yields CASSFSGGGYEQYF.

This sequence joins TRBV3-1 (or the pseudogene TRBV3-2) and TRBJ1-3; 7 bases fit TRBD1. V was pared by 5 bases and J by 2 bases, with 3 bases of the junction left unmatched. This CDR3 spans 14 amino acids. Germline V gives CDR1 LGHDT, CDR2 YNNKEL (reference sequence). DNA for the CDR3: TGTGCCAGCAGCGATGACAGGGCTGGAAACACCATATATTTT. Residues: CASSDDRAGNTIYF.

The V call is TRBV7-2, the J call TRBJ1-2; no clear D. CDR3 length: 16 residues. The germline gives CDR1 SGHTA, CDR2 FQGNSA. The V end was cut by 5 bases, the J end by 5 bases, with 21 bases between. CDR3 in DNA: TGTGCCAGCAGCCCCCAAGCGGTGGGCCTCTCGTATGGCTACACCTTC. Amino acid sequence: CASSPQAVGLSYGYTF.

This chain uses TRBV5-6 with TRBJ1-5; the match to TRBD1 covers 7 bases. The J segment lost 4 bases and the V segment lost 3 bases, leaving 7 bases of the junction unmatched. Germline CDR1 and CDR2: SGHDT and YYEEEE. The length of the CDR3 is 15 residues. CDR3 region: CASSWGGQPNQPQHF. CDR3 nucleotide sequence: TGTGCCAGCAGCTGGGGGGGACAGCCGAATCAGCCCCAGCATTTT. Complete variable domain (other parts from reference TRBV5-6 and TRBJ1-5): DAGVTQSPTHLIKTRGQQVTLRCSPKSGHDTVSWYQQALGQGPQFIFQYYEEEERQRGNFPDRFSGHQFPNYSSELNVNALLLGDSALYLCASSWGGQPNQPQHFGDGTRLSIL.

This sequence joins TRBV28 and TRBJ1-5; 7 positions match TRBD1. In germline, CDR1 is MDHEN, CDR2 SYDVKM. V was pared by 3 bases and J by 4 bases, with 9 bases of the junction left unmatched. CDR3 size: 16 residues. The CDR3 DNA reads as TGTGCCAGCAGTTTTTCGGCAGGGGGGAGGAATCAGCCCCAGCATTTT. Its translation: CASSFSAGGRNQPQHF.

This chain uses TRBV7-8 with TRBJ2-3; 14 nucleotides match TRBD2. CDR1 is SGHVS, CDR2 FQNEAQ, per germline. The CDR3 length is 17 residues. Losses at the gene ends were 5 bases for V and 0 bases for J; bases not matched to a gene: 4. The CDR3 coding sequence is TGTGCCAGCAGCCCGCGACTAGCGGGGGGGAGCACAGATACGCAGTATTTT. It yields the protein CASSPRLAGGSTDTQYF.

The chain uses TRBV9 and TRBJ2-1, with D possibly being TRBD1 (5 bases). V lost 4 bases and J lost 3, with 11 bases in between. The germline V gene encodes CDR1 SGDLS and CDR2 YYNGEE. The CDR3 extends over 14 amino acids. The CDR3 DNA follows: TGTGCCAGCAGCACCTCGACAGACTACAATGAGCAGTTCTTC. Translated: CASSTSTDYNEQFF.